This T cell receptor (beta chain) is from a study of blood T cells in healthy people across ages. Note on this clonotype: Antigen unknown.

The germline V gene encodes CDR1 GTSNPN and CDR2 SVGIG (reference sequence). Trimming cost V 3 bases and J 4 bases, with 12 bases left between them. There are 13 residues in the CDR3. General study points: Across the age range, TCR beta diversity per million T cells fell in a roughly linear way. There was a strong correlation between TCR beta diversity and naive T cell percentage.

Sample-barcoded 5' priming and a J-beta primer mix drove a second PCR of roughly 6 to 12 cycles. The template-switch adaptor was a 5' adaptor with 12 random nucleotides. It tagged each cDNA molecule. From the 5' RACE reads, TCRdb called clonotypes with MiXCR, one entry per CDR3 protein. The sample has about 800,000 distinct CDR3 sequences; 25% are singletons. This sample also appeared in a second study, on T cells of mothers and their children. From that paper: Using about 1.5 ug per 15 ul, all extracted RNA underwent cDNA synthesis.

The TCR comes from a boy aged 10-17 years in good health. The chain employs TRBV30 and TRBJ1-1, with D maybe TRBD1 (6 bases). The sample was blood. DNA of the CDR3: TGTGCCTGGAGGGGGGCAGGAAGCACTGAAGCTTTCTTT. Translating it yields CAWRGAGSTEAFF.